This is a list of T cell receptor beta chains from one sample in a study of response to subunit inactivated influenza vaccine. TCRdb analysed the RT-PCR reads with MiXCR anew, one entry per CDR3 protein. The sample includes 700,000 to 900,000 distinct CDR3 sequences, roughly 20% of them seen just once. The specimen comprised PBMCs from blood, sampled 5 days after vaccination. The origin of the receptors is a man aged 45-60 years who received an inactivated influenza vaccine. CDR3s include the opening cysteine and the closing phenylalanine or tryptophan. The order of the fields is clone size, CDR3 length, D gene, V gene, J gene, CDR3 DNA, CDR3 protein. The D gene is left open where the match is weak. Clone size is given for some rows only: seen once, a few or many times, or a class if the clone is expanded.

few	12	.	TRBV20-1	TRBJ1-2	TGCAGTGCTAGAGATAGGGATAAAGGCTACACCTTC	CSARDRDKGYTF
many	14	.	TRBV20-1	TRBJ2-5	TGCAGTGCTAGACACCAGGGGTTTGCAGAGACCCAGTACTTC	CSARHQGFAETQYF
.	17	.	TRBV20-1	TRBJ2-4	TGCAGTGCTAGAGATTTGGACGCCTTACAAGCCAAAAACATTCAGTACTTC	CSARDLDALQAKNIQYF
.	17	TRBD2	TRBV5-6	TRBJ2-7	TGTGCCAGCAGCCTCCCTCCCAGACTAGCGGGCTCCTACGAGCAGTACTTC	CASSLPPRLAGSYEQYF
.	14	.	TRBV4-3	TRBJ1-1	TGCGCCAGCAGCCAAGGGGGCGCGAACACTGAAGCTTTCTTT	CASSQGGANTEAFF
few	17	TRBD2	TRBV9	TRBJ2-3	TGTGCCAGCAGCGCGGGAGGGACTAGCGGTCGCACAGATACGCAGTATTTT	CASSAGGTSGRTDTQYF
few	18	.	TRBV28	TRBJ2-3	TGTGCCAGCAGTTTGTCCCCCCGGGACACCCGAGACATCGATACGCAGTATTTT	CASSLSPRDTRDIDTQYF
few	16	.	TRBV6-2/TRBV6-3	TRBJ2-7	TGTGCCAGCAGTTACCCGACGGCAGGGACTTCTCGAGAGCAGTACTTC	CASSYPTAGTSREQYF
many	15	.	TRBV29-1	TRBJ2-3	TGCAGCGTTGAAAAAGGCACTTCTGGGACAGATACGCAGTATTTT	CSVEKGTSGTDTQYF
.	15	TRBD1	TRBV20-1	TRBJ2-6	TGCAGTGCCCGGACAGGGGCCTCTGGGGCCAACGTCCTGACTTTC	CSARTGASGANVLTF
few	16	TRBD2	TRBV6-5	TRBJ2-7	TGTGCCAGCAGTTACTCTAGCGGGAGACTCTCCTACGAGCAGTACTTC	CASSYSSGRLSYEQYF
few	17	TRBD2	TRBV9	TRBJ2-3	TGTGCCAGCAGCCTAGGGGCTAGCGGGGGGGCGACAGATACGCAGTATTTT	CASSLGASGGATDTQYF
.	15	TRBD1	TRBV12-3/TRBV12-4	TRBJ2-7	TGTGCCAGCAGCTTGACCGGGACAGGGTTATACGAGCAGTACTTC	CASSLTGTGLYEQYF
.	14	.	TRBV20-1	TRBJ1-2	TGCAGTGCTAGAGACCCCACCGGGCACTATGGCTACACCTTC	CSARDPTGHYGYTF
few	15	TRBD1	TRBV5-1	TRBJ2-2	TGCGCCAGCAGCCCAGGGGGCGCGAGCACCGGGGAGCTGTTTTTT	CASSPGGASTGELFF